These 4 T cell receptor beta chains were all obtained from the same sample, sequenced in a study of shared clonotypes between healthy human individuals. Measured with immunoSEQ multiplex PCR; TCRdb has only the in-frame clones, and not every one. The table has about 2.3 million clones, 85% to 95% seen once. Sequences were obtained from naive CD4+ T cells from PBMCs. Indicated subset: CD45RA+ positively selected. The receptors come from a man younger than 35 in good health. Some clones in this sample may be carry-over from other donors' samples.

The rearrangement links TRBV5-1 to TRBJ2-2; TRBD2 matches at 9 bases. Germline-derived CDR1 and CDR2 are SGHRS and YFSETQ. Unmatched junction bases numbered 6, after V lost 3 bases and J lost 6 bases. This CDR3 contains 15 residues. CDR3 in DNA: TGCGCCAGCAGCTATAGCGGGAGTCTACCCGGGGAGCTGTTTTTT. It codes for CASSYSGSLPGELFF.

V and J are TRBV29-1 and TRBJ2-3, with D tentatively TRBD2 (6 bases). Germline CDR1 and CDR2: SQVTM and ANQGSEA. This CDR3 has 16 residues. Trimming cost V 8 bases and J 4 bases, with 25 bases left between them. The CDR3 loop is CSFSPFNGGSADTQYF. DNA for the CDR3: TGCAGCTTCAGCCCGTTTAATGGAGGGAGCGCAGATACGCAGTATTTT.

The rearrangement links TRBV7-9 to TRBJ1-2, with D hard to call. Trimming pared 5 bases from V and 4 bases from J, leaving 11 bases between. The CDR3 covers 13 residues. CDR1 and CDR2 from the germline V gene are SEHNR and FQNEAQ (reference sequence). In DNA, the CDR3 is TGTGCCAGCAGCCCAACCGGACTCTATGGCTACACCTTC. Residues: CASSPTGLYGYTF.

The chain recombines TRBV5-4 with TRBJ2-3, with TRBD2 matching 7 bases. V shed 6 bases, J shed 5 bases, and the junction held 9 bases outside the gene matches. The germline CDR1 and CDR2 sequences are SGHNT and YYREEE (reference sequence). The CDR3 spans 14 residues. The DNA of the CDR3 is TGTGCCAGCAACCAAGCGGGACGAAGAGATACGCAGTATTTT. Encoded protein: CASNQAGRRDTQYF.